The 20 T cell receptor beta chains below all came from one sample that was sequenced in a study of OX40 agonist ivuxolimab in advanced cancers. TCRdb's copy holds only in-frame clones and misses some; the assay was immunoSEQ multiplex PCR. Found here are 45,000 to 50,000 clones, roughly 81% of them singletons; the top ten hold around 7.9%. Sequenced material: CD4+ or CD8+ T cells sorted from blood, taken in a trial of the OX40 agonist ivuxolimab. The receptors derive from an adult with an advanced solid tumor such as melanoma, head and neck, liver or kidney cancer.

This clone came up a few times. The V gene is TRBV5-6, the J gene TRBJ2-7; tentatively, D is TRBD2 (5 bases). The germline V gene encodes CDR1 SGHDT and CDR2 YYEEEE. With 0 bases removed from V and 3 bases from J, the gap between germline ends came to 10 bases. CDR3 length: 14 residues. The CDR3 region is CASSLGLARYEQYF. For the CDR3, the DNA is TGTGCCAGCAGCTTGGGTCTAGCCCGCTACGAGCAGTACTTC.

V is TRBV5-1 and J is TRBJ2-7, with 8 bases aligning to TRBD1. The CDR3 has 14 amino acids. CDR1 is SGHRS and CDR2 is YFSETQ in the germline V gene. V gave up 4 bases and J gave up 3 bases; unmatched junction bases: 6. In DNA form, the CDR3 reads TGCGCCAGCAGCCCGGGGACAGGCAACTACGAGCAGTACTTC. It yields the protein CASSPGTGNYEQYF.

This sequence joins TRBV5-1 and TRBJ2-7, with D maybe TRBD2 (6 bases). The closer fit of TRBJ2-1 to the DNA end suggests the J call may be wrong. The CDR3 covers 15 residues. Germline values: CDR1 SGHRS, CDR2 YFSETQ. The CDR3 sequence: CASSPERVGYNEQFF. The CDR3 DNA reads as TGCGCCAGCAGCCCAGAGCGGGTAGGTTACAATGAGCAGTTCTTC.

V is TRBV7-2 and J is TRBJ2-7; tentatively, D is TRBD2 (6 bases). The CDR3 sequence is 15 residues long. CDR1 is SGHTA, CDR2 FQGNSA, per germline. V was cut by 1 base and J by 2 bases, with 12 bases left in between. The CDR3 here is CASSLDGGVTYEQYF. In nucleotides, the CDR3 is TGTGCCAGCAGCTTAGACGGCGGGGTAACCTACGAGCAGTACTTC. The variable domain in full, with the rest retrieved from reference TRBV7-2 and TRBJ2-7, is GAGVSQSPSNKVTEKGKDVELRCDPISGHTALYWYRQSLGQGLEFLIYFQGNSAPDKSGLPSDRFSAERTGGSVSTLTIQRTQQEDSAVYLCASSLDGGVTYEQYFGPGTRLTVT.

This clone was observed a handful of times. This CDR3 is CASSSTGRNTNYGYTF. CDR3 DNA sequence: TGTGCCAGCAGCAGTACAGGGAGGAATACTAACTATGGCTACACCTTC. The chain uses TRBV9 and TRBJ1-2; TRBD1 is a possible D gene (6 bases). Germline assignment: CDR1 SGDLS and CDR2 YYNGEE. The CDR3 has 16 residues. Trimming left V 4 bases short and J 0 bases short, with 16 bases between.

V gene TRBV27 combines with J gene TRBJ2-3; 8 nucleotides agree with TRBD2. V lost 1 base, J lost 8 bases, and 11 bases stayed unmatched. CDR3 length: 16 amino acids. In germline, CDR1 is MNHEY, CDR2 SMNVEV (reference sequence). The CDR3 spells CASSLYSGTRRTTQYF. DNA of the CDR3: TGTGCCAGCAGTTTATATAGCGGGACCCGCCGAACTACGCAGTATTTT.

V gene TRBV7-9 combines with J gene TRBJ2-1; 13 nucleotides match TRBD2. CDR3 length equals 16 residues. Germline assignment: CDR1 SEHNR and CDR2 FQNEAQ (reference sequence). Losses at the gene ends were 5 bases for V and 4 bases for J; bases not matched to a gene: 5. DNA of the CDR3: TGTGCCAGCAGCCGGACTAGCGGGAGTGTGTACAATGAGCAGTTCTTC. It translates to CASSRTSGSVYNEQFF.

This chain joins TRBV4-3 and TRBJ2-2, with D perhaps TRBD1 (6 bases). V lost 3 bases and J 5 bases, leaving 13 bases between the germline ends. Germline lookup yields CDR1 LGHNA and CDR2 YSLEER. The CDR3 spans 15 residues. CDR3 nucleotide sequence: TGCGCCAGCAGCCAGGCTGTACAGGGTACCGGGGAGCTGTTTTTT. It yields the protein CASSQAVQGTGELFF.

The gene calls are TRBV5-6 and TRBJ1-2; TRBD1 matches 10 bases. The V and J ends lost 5 bases and 2 bases, in that order; junction bases with no gene match: 9. CDR3 length equals 16 residues. CDR1 is SGHDT and CDR2 is YYEEEE in the germline V gene. CDR3 DNA: TGTGCCAGCAGAATGAGACAGGGGGCGATAAACTATGGCTACACCTTC. It codes for CASRMRQGAINYGYTF. Full variable domain (remainder filled in from reference TRBV5-6 and TRBJ1-2): DAGVTQSPTHLIKTRGQQVTLRCSPKSGHDTVSWYQQALGQGPQFIFQYYEEEERQRGNFPDRFSGHQFPNYSSELNVNALLLGDSALYLCASRMRQGAINYGYTFGSGTRLTVV.

This clone occurred once. The chain has TRBV7-9 and TRBJ2-1; 11 nucleotides line up with TRBD1. Germline V gene sequence: CDR1 SEHNR, CDR2 FQNEAQ (reference sequence). The trim removed 4 bases at V and 6 bases at J, leaving 5 bases unmatched. CDR3 length equals 15 residues. CDR3 nucleotides: TGTGCCAGCAGCTGGAGAGGGACAGGGGGCAATGAGCAGTTCTTC. Translating it yields CASSWRGTGGNEQFF.

V usage is TRBV6-1 and J usage is TRBJ1-1; the D gene is possibly TRBD1 (5 bases). The germline V and J ends were trimmed by 3 bases and 2 bases, with 13 bases remaining between them. Germline V gene data show CDR1 as MNHNS and CDR2 as SASEGT. The CDR3 contains 15 residues. CDR3 amino acids: CASSDPAGRNTEAFF. The CDR3 DNA reads as TGTGCCAGCAGTGATCCCGCAGGGCGCAACACTGAAGCTTTCTTT.

A single count supports this clone. The chain couples TRBV11-3 to TRBJ1-1; D not resolved. The germline gives CDR1 SGHNT, CDR2 YENEEA. The CDR3 runs 13 residues. With 1 base removed from V and 0 bases from J, the gap between germline ends came to 3 bases. CDR3 protein: CASSLGVNTEAFF. The CDR3 nucleotides are TGTGCCAGCAGCTTAGGGGTGAACACTGAAGCTTTCTTT.

V and J are TRBV11-3 and TRBJ2-3; 8 positions match TRBD2. The V segment lost 5 bases and the J segment 3 bases; nucleotides outside the gene matches: 4. The CDR3 spans 14 residues. CDR1 SGHNT and CDR2 YENEEA come from the germline V gene. The CDR3 coding sequence is TGTGCCAGCAGCCCTGGACTAGCTACAGATACGCAGTATTTT. This encodes CASSPGLATDTQYF.

This clone was seen a few times. The chain links TRBV18 to TRBJ1-5; 7 positions agree with TRBD1. Trimming removed 1 base from V and 0 bases from J; junction bases left unmatched: 3. CDR3 length: 16 residues. The germline CDR1 and CDR2 sequences are KGHSH and LQKENI. CDR3 sequence: CASSPQGANSNQPQHF. CDR3 DNA sequence: TGTGCCAGCTCACCACAGGGGGCTAATAGCAATCAGCCCCAGCATTTT.

The chain employs TRBV11-2 and TRBJ2-1; D remains unclear. The V end was cut by 4 bases, the J end by 10 bases, with 8 bases between. There are 11 residues in the CDR3. Germline CDR1 reads SGHAT; CDR2 reads FQNNGV. CDR3 sequence (DNA): TGTGCCAGCAGCTCCATGGACGAGCAGTTCTTC. It is translated as CASSSMDEQFF.

This chain connects TRBV28 to TRBJ1-2; no clear D gene. The CDR3 spans 15 residues. Germline CDR1 and CDR2: MDHEN and SYDVKM. The germline V and J ends were trimmed by 2 bases and 7 bases, with 17 bases remaining between them. The CDR3 DNA reads TGTGCCAGCAGTTTAGCAGACTGGAATCCCAGTGGCTACACCTTC. Translated: CASSLADWNPSGYTF.

The CDR3 DNA reads as TGCAGCGTTGAAGTGGCCTCCTACGAGCAGTACTTC. Translating gives CSVEVASYEQYF. The rearrangement links TRBV29-1 to TRBJ2-5, with D hard to call. The DNA matches TRBJ2-7 better at its end, which makes the J call doubtful. Germline lookup yields CDR1 SQVTM and CDR2 ANQGSEA. The CDR3 has 12 residues.

This clone was found once. CDR3 nucleotide sequence: TGTGCCACCCGGGCCTACAATGAGCAGTTCTTC. It codes for CATRAYNEQFF. V gene TRBV6-5 combines with J gene TRBJ2-1; D gene unclear. The germline V gene has CDR1 MNHEY and CDR2 SVGAGI. V was cut by 10 bases and J by 2 bases, with 6 bases left in between. The CDR3 sequence is 11 residues long.

There are a few counts of this clone. Mismatch with germline at one junction end may stem from a read error. The V and J genes are TRBV11-2 and TRBJ1-2; D is perhaps TRBD1 (6 bases). This CDR3 region has 13 residues. Germline CDR1 and CDR2: SGHAT and FQNNGV. The DNA of the CDR3 is TGTGCCAGCAGCCTAGACCCCGGGGGGGCAAACACCTTC. Its translation: CASSLDPGGANTF.

The genes are TRBV4-1 and TRBJ1-2, with 9 bases aligning to TRBD1. The V gene's germline CDR1 is MGHRA and CDR2 YSYEKL. V trimming: 4 bases; J trimming: 3 bases; junction bases outside the gene matches: 6. CDR3 size: 15 residues. CDR3 region: CASSPRQGGDYGYTF. CDR3 nucleotides: TGCGCCAGCAGCCCCCGACAGGGGGGGGACTATGGCTACACCTTC.